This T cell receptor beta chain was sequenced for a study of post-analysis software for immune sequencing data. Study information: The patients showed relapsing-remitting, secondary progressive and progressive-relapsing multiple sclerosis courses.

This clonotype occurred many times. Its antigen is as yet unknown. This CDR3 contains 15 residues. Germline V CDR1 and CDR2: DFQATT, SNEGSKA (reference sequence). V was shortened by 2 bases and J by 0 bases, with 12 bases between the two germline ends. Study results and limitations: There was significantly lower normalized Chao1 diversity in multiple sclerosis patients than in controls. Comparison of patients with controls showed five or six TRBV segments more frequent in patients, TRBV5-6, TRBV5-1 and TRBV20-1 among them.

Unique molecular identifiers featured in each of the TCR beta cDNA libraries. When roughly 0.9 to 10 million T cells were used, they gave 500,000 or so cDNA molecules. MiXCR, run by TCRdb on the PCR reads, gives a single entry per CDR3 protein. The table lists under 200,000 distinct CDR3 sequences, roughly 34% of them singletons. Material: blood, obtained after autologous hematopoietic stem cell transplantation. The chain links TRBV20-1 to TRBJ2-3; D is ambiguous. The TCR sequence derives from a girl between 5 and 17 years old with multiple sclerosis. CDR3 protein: CSARSLSISTDTQYF. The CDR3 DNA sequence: TGCAGTGCTAGATCTCTATCGATTAGCACAGATACGCAGTATTTT.